A selection of T cell receptor beta chains follows, all from one sample in a study of shared clonotypes between healthy human individuals. Some clones are missing from TCRdb's copy, which holds only in-frame ones; the method was immunoSEQ multiplex PCR. Of 1.5 million to 2.5 million clones listed, about 95% are singletons. Sequenced material: naive CD8+ T cells sorted from blood. All receptors come from a man between 18 and 35 years old in good health. The conserved cysteine and the conserved F or W are not part of the CDR3 here. Expanded clones get a size class; other rows say once, few or many, or leave the size out.

V: TRBV29-1; length: 9; size: -; CDR3: SVVTLYGYT
V: TRBV5-4; length: 10; size: -; CDR3: ASSQPPGEQY
V: TRBV7-9; length: 12; size: -; CDR3: ASRRGDGGTEAF
V: TRBV7-6; length: 15; size: -; CDR3: ASSTRTSGTNTGELF
V: TRBV9; length: 13; size: once; CDR3: ASSVDVTAYNEQF
V: TRBV30; length: 12; size: once; CDR3: AWDQGAGANVLT
V: TRBV13; length: 12; size: -; CDR3: ASSKHAATGELF
V: TRBV7-6; length: 12; size: -; CDR3: ASSSTGEHGELF
V: TRBV19; length: 10; size: -; CDR3: ASSSAGETQY
V: TRBV27; length: 15; size: -; CDR3: ASSHSRGGLITDTQY
V: TRBV5-6; length: 15; size: -; CDR3: ASSLEISAPGAYEQY
V: TRBV5-1; length: 13; size: -; CDR3: ASSFRTGGLETQY
V: TRBV7-9; length: 11; size: -; CDR3: ASSMTGTYEQY
V: TRBV5-4; length: 12; size: -; CDR3: ASSLDGGAGEQF
V: TRBV6-1; length: 12; size: -; CDR3: ASRGTGEPYEQY
V: TRBV11-2; length: 14; size: -; CDR3: ASSLGQGASLYEQY
V: TRBV14; length: 11; size: -; CDR3: ASSPQVMETQY
V: TRBV6-1; length: 11; size: -; CDR3: ASSLAGPYEQY
V: TRBV6-1; length: 10; size: -; CDR3: ASSEPDRVRH
V: TRBV12-5; length: 12; size: -; CDR3: ASGGTGWSYEQY
V: TRBV27; length: 11; size: -; CDR3: ASSPPGSYEQY
V: TRBV6-6; length: 13; size: once; CDR3: ASSNRQGATDTQY
V: TRBV9; length: 14; size: -; CDR3: ASSVSLAGLTDTQY
V: TRBV30; length: 10; size: -; CDR3: AWSVGEGGRG
V: TRBV7-6; length: 12; size: -; CDR3: ASSPSGDRSPLH
V: TRBV19; length: 13; size: -; CDR3: ASSMGGGFSYEQY
V: TRBV2; length: 12; size: -; CDR3: ASQEGQGTYEQY
V: TRBV14; length: 13; size: -; CDR3: ASSQAYGAPYEQY
V: TRBV7-6; length: 15; size: -; CDR3: ASSLTPSGRYPNEQF
V: TRBV5-4; length: 12; size: -; CDR3: ASRVWGSTGELF
V: TRBV27; length: 13; size: -; CDR3: ASSLTGGLDYEQY
V: TRBV4-1; length: 13; size: -; CDR3: ASSQERQGAYEQY
V: TRBV7-9; length: 10; size: -; CDR3: ASSLGTNEQF
V: TRBV18; length: 13; size: once; CDR3: ASSPWAGRNYEQY
V: TRBV7-2; length: 15; size: -; CDR3: ASSLKSRTSGTYEQY
V: TRBV6-1; length: 13; size: -; CDR3: ASSESRLADHEQF
V: TRBV5-1; length: 12; size: once; CDR3: ASSKDGIPYEQY
V: TRBV7-9; length: 13; size: -; CDR3: ASSLLAGVTDTQY
V: TRBV28; length: 16; size: -; CDR3: ASSFAPRTGLASYEQY
V: TRBV13; length: 13; size: -; CDR3: ATLEGGHLNTEAF
V: TRBV25-1; length: 13; size: few; CDR3: ASRLTGGASYEQY
V: TRBV5-1; length: 12; size: -; CDR3: ASSLEGGPYEQY
V: TRBV10-2; length: 13; size: -; CDR3: ASSESTPYPYEQY
V: TRBV27; length: 12; size: -; CDR3: ASSPGHHTGELF
V: TRBV19; length: 11; size: -; CDR3: ASSPQGNTEAF
V: TRBV5-5; length: 10; size: -; CDR3: ASSPGGYEQY
V: TRBV9; length: 11; size: -; CDR3: ASSGQGAGEQY
V: TRBV5-1; length: 13; size: -; CDR3: ASSLETGTGRDYT
V: TRBV27; length: 12; size: -; CDR3: ASSLRDSNQPQH
V: TRBV1; length: 13; size: -; CDR3: TSSPQMYSNQPQH